The present entry profiles one T cell receptor (beta chain) with its context. What it binds is unknown. While CD8+ and CD4+ T cells were isolated negatively, TEMRA cells were enriched by FACS. The source of the sample is a study of CD8 T cells in Susac syndrome. Regarding the study as a whole: The study admitted that it had a relatively small number of individuals in its TCR sequencing and HLA analysis.

The CDR3 is 14 residues long. V lost 6 bases and J lost 6, with 14 bases in between. Germline CDR1 SNHLY, CDR2 FYNNEI. RNA was extracted with the RNeasy kit, and a quantity of about 0.5 to 1 ug was reverse transcribed using random hexamers. TCRdb re-called the immunoSEQ multiplex PCR reads through MiXCR, storing one row per CDR3 protein. The sample has about 120,000 distinct CDR3 sequences, roughly 94% seen once. The sequenced material came from CD4+ T cells from PBMCs. V is TRBV2 and J is TRBJ2-2; D is ambiguous. This receptor was identified in a human donor in good health. This CDR3 is CASRDLIQAGELFF. The CDR3 DNA sequence: TGTGCCAGCAGGGACCTAATCCAGGCCGGGGAGCTGTTTTTT.